Listed below are T cell receptor beta chains from one sample, sequenced in a study of monozygotic twins with cystic fibrosis. Generated by immunoSEQ multiplex PCR, the TCRdb table keeps only in-frame clones and is missing some. The sample records 25,000 or so clones, about nine tenths being singletons. The sequencing sample was made of blood. Receptor source: a girl aged 2-9 years with cystic fibrosis. The CDR3 runs from the conserved cysteine through the conserved F or W. D genes are given only for firm matches. Expanded clones get a size class; other rows say once, few or many, or leave the size out.

v_call: TRBV27; j_call: TRBJ2-6; cdr3_length: 14; d_call: .; clone_size: .; cdr3_aa: CASSSVRGANVLTF; cdr3_nt: TGTGCCAGCAGCTCAGTACGCGGGGCCAACGTCCTGACTTTC
v_call: TRBV19; j_call: TRBJ1-2; cdr3_length: 11; d_call: .; clone_size: .; cdr3_aa: CASSIGYGYTF; cdr3_nt: TGTGCCAGTAGTATAGGCTATGGCTACACCTTC
v_call: TRBV4-3; j_call: TRBJ2-2; cdr3_length: 15; d_call: .; clone_size: .; cdr3_aa: CASSRDPSNTGELFF; cdr3_nt: TGCGCCAGCAGCCGAGACCCTTCGAACACCGGGGAGCTGTTTTTT
v_call: TRBV11-2; j_call: TRBJ1-2; cdr3_length: 17; d_call: .; clone_size: once; cdr3_aa: CASSHYIGAPNAYGYTF; cdr3_nt: TGTGCCAGCAGCCATTATATCGGGGCGCCAAACGCTTATGGCTACACCTTC
v_call: TRBV20-1; j_call: TRBJ2-7; cdr3_length: 11; d_call: TRBD1; clone_size: .; cdr3_aa: CSARQGDEQYF; cdr3_nt: TGCAGTGCGAGACAGGGCGACGAGCAGTACTTC
v_call: TRBV7-9; j_call: TRBJ1-2; cdr3_length: 11; d_call: .; clone_size: .; cdr3_aa: CASSWGYGYTF; cdr3_nt: TGTGCCAGCAGCTGGGGGTATGGCTACACCTTC
v_call: TRBV4-2; j_call: TRBJ2-3; cdr3_length: 16; d_call: TRBD1; clone_size: .; cdr3_aa: CASSQDQGARTDTQYF; cdr3_nt: TGTGCCAGCAGCCAAGATCAGGGGGCCCGCACAGATACGCAGTATTTT
v_call: TRBV7-2; j_call: TRBJ2-7; cdr3_length: 13; d_call: TRBD1; clone_size: .; cdr3_aa: CASTLTGIDEQYF; cdr3_nt: TGTGCCAGCACCCTGACAGGGATCGACGAGCAGTACTTC
v_call: TRBV2; j_call: TRBJ2-7; cdr3_length: 15; d_call: TRBD2; clone_size: .; cdr3_aa: CASSEDLADAYEQYF; cdr3_nt: TGTGCCAGCAGTGAAGATCTAGCGGACGCCTACGAGCAGTACTTC
v_call: TRBV27; j_call: TRBJ1-6; cdr3_length: 13; d_call: .; clone_size: .; cdr3_aa: CASSLGGDSPLHF; cdr3_nt: TGTGCCAGCAGTTTGGGTGGGGATTCACCCCTCCACTTT
v_call: TRBV7-8; j_call: TRBJ1-5; cdr3_length: 16; d_call: .; clone_size: .; cdr3_aa: CASSLARGAGAQPQHF; cdr3_nt: TGTGCCAGCAGCTTAGCGCGGGGGGCGGGTGCTCAGCCCCAGCATTTT
v_call: TRBV5-4; j_call: TRBJ1-2; cdr3_length: 14; d_call: .; clone_size: .; cdr3_aa: CASSMIRQDYGYTF; cdr3_nt: TGTGCCAGCAGCATGATTCGACAGGACTATGGCTACACCTTC
v_call: TRBV7-9; j_call: TRBJ1-1; cdr3_length: 13; d_call: .; clone_size: .; cdr3_aa: CASSFLQNTEAFF; cdr3_nt: TGTGCCAGCAGCTTCCTACAGAACACTGAAGCTTTCTTT
v_call: TRBV6-5; j_call: TRBJ1-1; cdr3_length: 12; d_call: TRBD1; clone_size: .; cdr3_aa: CASSQQGFEAFF; cdr3_nt: TGTGCCAGCAGTCAACAGGGGTTTGAAGCTTTCTTT
v_call: TRBV4-3; j_call: TRBJ2-7; cdr3_length: 14; d_call: TRBD2; clone_size: .; cdr3_aa: CASSLGTSGYEQYF; cdr3_nt: TGCGCCAGCAGCCTAGGGACTAGCGGCTACGAGCAGTACTTC
v_call: TRBV13; j_call: TRBJ1-1; cdr3_length: 13; d_call: .; clone_size: once; cdr3_aa: CASSPQRAREAFF; cdr3_nt: TGTGCCAGCAGCCCTCAGCGTGCACGTGAAGCTTTCTTT
v_call: TRBV30; j_call: TRBJ1-1; cdr3_length: 12; d_call: .; clone_size: .; cdr3_aa: CAWSRMNTEAFF; cdr3_nt: TGTGCCTGGAGTAGGATGAACACTGAAGCTTTCTTT
v_call: TRBV5-1; j_call: TRBJ2-2; cdr3_length: 19; d_call: TRBD2; clone_size: .; cdr3_aa: CASSLIGSGGLANTGELFF; cdr3_nt: TGCGCCAGCAGCTTGATAGGTAGCGGGGGCCTCGCGAACACCGGGGAGCTGTTTTTT
v_call: TRBV7-2; j_call: TRBJ2-7; cdr3_length: 16; d_call: TRBD2; clone_size: .; cdr3_aa: CASRTSGGLPTYEQYF; cdr3_nt: TGTGCCAGCAGAACTAGCGGGGGCCTACCTACCTACGAGCAGTACTTC
v_call: TRBV4-2; j_call: TRBJ1-5; cdr3_length: 14; d_call: .; clone_size: .; cdr3_aa: CASRGEASNQPQHF; cdr3_nt: TGTGCCAGCAGGGGGGAGGCTAGCAATCAGCCCCAGCATTTT
v_call: TRBV13; j_call: TRBJ2-7; cdr3_length: 15; d_call: TRBD2; clone_size: .; cdr3_aa: CVSSPAGLAIHEQYF; cdr3_nt: TGTGTCAGCAGCCCTGCTGGACTAGCGATTCACGAGCAGTACTTC
v_call: TRBV7-2; j_call: TRBJ1-2; cdr3_length: 12; d_call: TRBD1; clone_size: .; cdr3_aa: CASSLQGVGYTF; cdr3_nt: TGTGCCAGCAGCTTACAGGGGGTTGGCTACACCTTC
v_call: TRBV4-3; j_call: TRBJ1-1; cdr3_length: 18; d_call: .; clone_size: .; cdr3_aa: CASSQSPVGTQLNTEAFF; cdr3_nt: TGCGCCAGCAGCCAGTCCCCCGTAGGGACCCAGTTGAACACTGAAGCTTTCTTT